The entry below describes one TCR beta chain. This specimen belongs to a study of blood T cell repertoires in COVID-19. Study information: The United States, Italy and Spain supplied acute and convalescent COVID-19 samples.

Data came from immunoSEQ multiplex PCR; TCRdb stores just in-frame clones and leaves some out. The profile shows around 200,000 clones, under 90% of them singletons. The sample was peripheral blood. This TCR came from a woman of 80 years or more with active or convalescent COVID-19.

CDR3 bases: TGTGCCAGCAGCTTAGGGGGAGACTCGGAGACCCAGTACTTC. This encodes CASSLGGDSETQYF. V gene TRBV7-2 combines with J gene TRBJ2-5; a possible D gene is TRBD2 (5 bases). Per germline, CDR1 SGHTA and CDR2 FQGNSA. The ends were cut back, 1 base at V and 5 bases at J, with 11 bases in the middle. The length of the CDR3 is 14 residues.